This T cell receptor (beta chain) was identified during a study of T cell responses to AZD1222 COVID-19 vaccine. The data were produced by immunoSEQ multiplex PCR, yet TCRdb's version contains in-frame clones alone and is incomplete. In the table there are fewer than 65,000 clones, 65% to 90% of which are singletons. Germline loops: CDR1 SGHTA, CDR2 FQGNSA. The V end was cut by 2 bases, the J end by 2 bases, with 10 bases between. The CDR3 is 14 residues long. Sequencing was performed on peripheral blood, taken on day 0 of AZD1222 vaccination. This sequence originates from an adult in good health. The chain is built from TRBV7-2 and TRBJ2-7; D is ambiguous. The CDR3 nucleotides are TGTGCCAGCAGCTTAAACGGGTACACCTACGAGCAGTACTTC. As protein: CASSLNGYTYEQYF.